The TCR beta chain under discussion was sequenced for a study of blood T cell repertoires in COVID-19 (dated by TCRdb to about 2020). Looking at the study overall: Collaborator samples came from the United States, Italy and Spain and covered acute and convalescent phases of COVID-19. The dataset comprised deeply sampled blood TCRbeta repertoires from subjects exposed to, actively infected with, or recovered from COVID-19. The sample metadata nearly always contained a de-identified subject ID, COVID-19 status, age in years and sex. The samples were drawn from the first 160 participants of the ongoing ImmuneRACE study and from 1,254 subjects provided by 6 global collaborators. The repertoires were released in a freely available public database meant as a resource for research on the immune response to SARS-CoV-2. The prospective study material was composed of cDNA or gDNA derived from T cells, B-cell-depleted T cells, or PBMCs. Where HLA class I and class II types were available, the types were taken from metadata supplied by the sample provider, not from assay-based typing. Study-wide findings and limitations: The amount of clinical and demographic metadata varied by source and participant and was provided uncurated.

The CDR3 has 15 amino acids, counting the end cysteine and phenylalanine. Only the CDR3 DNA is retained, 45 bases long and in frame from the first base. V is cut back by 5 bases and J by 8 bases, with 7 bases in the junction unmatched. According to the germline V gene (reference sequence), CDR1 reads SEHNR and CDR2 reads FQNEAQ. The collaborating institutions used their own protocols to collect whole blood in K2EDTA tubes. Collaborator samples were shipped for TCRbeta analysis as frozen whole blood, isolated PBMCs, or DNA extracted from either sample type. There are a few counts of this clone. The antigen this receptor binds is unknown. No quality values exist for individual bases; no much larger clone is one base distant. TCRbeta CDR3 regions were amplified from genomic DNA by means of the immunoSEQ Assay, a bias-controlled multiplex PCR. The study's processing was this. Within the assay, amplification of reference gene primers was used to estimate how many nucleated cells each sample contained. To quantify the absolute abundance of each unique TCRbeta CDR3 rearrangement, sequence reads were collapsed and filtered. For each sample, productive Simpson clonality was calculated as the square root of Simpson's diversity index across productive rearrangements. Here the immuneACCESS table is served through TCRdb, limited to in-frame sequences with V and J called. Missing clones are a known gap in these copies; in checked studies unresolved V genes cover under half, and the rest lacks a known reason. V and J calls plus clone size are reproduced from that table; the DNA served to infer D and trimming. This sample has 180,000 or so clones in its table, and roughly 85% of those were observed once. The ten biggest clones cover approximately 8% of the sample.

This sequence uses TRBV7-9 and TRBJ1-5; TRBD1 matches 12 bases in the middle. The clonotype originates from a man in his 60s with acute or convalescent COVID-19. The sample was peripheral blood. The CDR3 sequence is CASSRGTGGKEPQHF. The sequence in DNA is TGTGCCAGCAGCCGTGGGACAGGGGGCAAGGAGCCCCAGCATTTT.